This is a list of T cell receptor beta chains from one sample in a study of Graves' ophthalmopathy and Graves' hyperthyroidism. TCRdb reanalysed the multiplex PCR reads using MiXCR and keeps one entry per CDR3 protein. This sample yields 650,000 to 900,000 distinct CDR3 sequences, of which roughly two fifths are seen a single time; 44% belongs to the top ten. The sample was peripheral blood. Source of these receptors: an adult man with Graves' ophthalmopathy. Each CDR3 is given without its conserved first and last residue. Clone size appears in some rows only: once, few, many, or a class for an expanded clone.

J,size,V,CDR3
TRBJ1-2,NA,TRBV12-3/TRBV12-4,ASRASGTGIYGYT
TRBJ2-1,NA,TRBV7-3,ASSPRGRGQF
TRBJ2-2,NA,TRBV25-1,ASSMIQGAFGELF
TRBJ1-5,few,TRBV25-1,ASIPQGGGNQPQH
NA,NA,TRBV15,ATSVGTGGHEQY
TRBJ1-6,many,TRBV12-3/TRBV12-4,ASSSRPDRLSIH
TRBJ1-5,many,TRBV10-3,AISDESSNQPQH
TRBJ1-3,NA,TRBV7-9,ASSLRTGSSGNTIY
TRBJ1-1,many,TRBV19,ASSMDRTNTEAF
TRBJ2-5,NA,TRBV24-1,ATSDPAGGFSETQY
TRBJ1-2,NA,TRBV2,ASRSLRGLDYGYT
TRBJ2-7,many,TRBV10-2,ASSEDEQY
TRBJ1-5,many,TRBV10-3,AISERGVGQGPQH
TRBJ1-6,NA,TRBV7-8,ASSLAAGTGPDSPLH
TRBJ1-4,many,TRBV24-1,ATSDAGEKLF
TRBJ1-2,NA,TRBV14,ASSQDRTGDYGYT
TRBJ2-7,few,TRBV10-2,ASTTPGLSYEQY
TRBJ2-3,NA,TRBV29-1,SVEDGASQY
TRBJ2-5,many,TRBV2,ASSEGTSGLQETQY
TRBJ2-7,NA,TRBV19,ASSTRGARSYEQY
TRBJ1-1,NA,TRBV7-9,ASSSRETTGAPTEAF
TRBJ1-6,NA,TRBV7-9,ASSTRTDNSPLH
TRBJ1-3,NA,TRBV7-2,ASRGQGLGNTIY
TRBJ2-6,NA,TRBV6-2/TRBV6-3,ASSSWGWTQRSGANVLT
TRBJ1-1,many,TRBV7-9,ASSLPSTNTEAF
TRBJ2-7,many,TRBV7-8,ASSSRGQLNEQY
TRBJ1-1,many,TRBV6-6,ASSYVGTGITEAF
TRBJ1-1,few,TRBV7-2,ASSSSGQVNTEAF
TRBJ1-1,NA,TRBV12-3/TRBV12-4,ASSFETGGSEAF
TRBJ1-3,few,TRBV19,ASSISRGLGNTIY
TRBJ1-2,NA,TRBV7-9,ASSLDARVNGYT
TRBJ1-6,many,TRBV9,ASGLGFDNSPLH
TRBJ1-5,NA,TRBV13,ASSLDGYQPQH
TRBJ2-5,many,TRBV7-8,ASSLNGVLETQY
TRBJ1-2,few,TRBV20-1,SARDLGGNYGYT
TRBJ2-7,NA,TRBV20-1,SASGDGGLYEQY
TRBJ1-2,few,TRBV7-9,ASSLRGGGGYT
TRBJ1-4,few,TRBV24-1,ATSDPGTENEKLF
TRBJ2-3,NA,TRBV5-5,ASSFGSSTDTQY
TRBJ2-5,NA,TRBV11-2,ASSFSIQRQETQY
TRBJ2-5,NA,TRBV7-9,ASSPGEYQETQY
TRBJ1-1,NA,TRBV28,ASSSQGRGAF
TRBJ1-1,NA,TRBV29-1,SVRQGPGAF
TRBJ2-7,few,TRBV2,ASRQTEFHEQY
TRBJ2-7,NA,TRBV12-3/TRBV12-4,ASSLRRKNYEQY
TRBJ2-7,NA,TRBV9,ASSQEFSYEQY